This TCR beta chain was recovered during a study of cytomegalovirus exposure and HLA in healthy donors. Study details: Inside one of the first data releases sat about 85 million unique TCRs taken from HLA-typed donors. Study-wide points: HLA alleles were associated with 16,000 or so TCR beta sequences in a later analysis at 0.05 false discovery rate. Altogether, some 170 TCR beta chains were recorded as cytomegalovirus-associated.

PCR involved 60 Vbeta and 13 Jbeta primers. Sequencing used immunoSEQ multiplex PCR; TCRdb keeps in-frame clones, though not all of them. The table lists about 150,000 clones, approximately 80% of them singletons, with around 7% in the top ten. Though probably carrying unrecorded immune exposures, donors were nominally healthy at sampling. Concerning this clone: What it binds is unknown.

This CDR3 has 13 amino acids. The junction had 8 bases not matched to a gene; V was cut back by 9 bases and J by 5 bases. Germline V gives CDR1 SGHKS, CDR2 YYEKEE (reference sequence). Sequenced: PBMCs. This receptor was identified in a woman in her forties or fifties in good health and CMV-seropositive. This rearrangement joins TRBV5-5 to TRBJ1-1; 9 bases agree with TRBD1. CDR3 protein: CATAQGAVTEAFF. Written as DNA, the CDR3 is TGTGCCACCGCACAGGGGGCAGTTACTGAAGCTTTCTTT.